Sequencing of this TCR beta chain was carried out in a study of blood T cell repertoires in COVID-19. Study-level background: The United States, Italy and Spain were the sources of the acute and convalescent COVID-19 samples.

This clone has just a few counts. The same CDR3 arises from other DNA sequences in this sample as well. In the original workflow: Amplifying reference gene primers gave estimates of nucleated cell counts. Clones were sequenced by immunoSEQ multiplex PCR, and TCRdb holds only the in-frame ones, with some missing. V and J calls and clone size are those listed in that table; D and trimming were worked out from the DNA. Of roughly 440,000 clones in the sample, about nine tenths were seen once. Patients at the Seattle site were enrolled during active infection and followed longitudinally. V lost 2 bases and J lost 1, with 9 bases in between. Germline V CDR1 and CDR2: SGHRS, YFSETQ. This CDR3 region has 15 residues.

The receptor was derived from a woman aged 50 to 60 with COVID-19, enrolled during active disease. Sequenced sample: peripheral blood. This chain connects TRBV5-1 to TRBJ1-4; TRBD1 is a possible D gene (6 bases). The DNA for the CDR3 is TGCGCCAGCAGCTTCTCAGGGGTAACTAATGAAAAACTGTTTTTT. This encodes CASSFSGVTNEKLFF.